One sample yielded the 20 T cell receptor beta chains listed below, sequenced in a study of T cell repertoires in cytomegalovirus infection. The antigens of these receptors remain unknown. TCRdb reanalysed the reads using MiXCR and keeps one entry per CDR3 protein. This sample has hundreds of thousands of distinct CDR3 sequences, with approximately 31% found just once. Sequencing used cultured CD8+ T cells from PBMCs, obtained from culture after CMV antigen stimulation. All receptors come from a human donor in good health (CMV status not recorded). Some clones in this sample may be carry-over from other donors' samples.

The table lists this clonotype with a few counts. The rearrangement joins TRBV7-9 to TRBJ1-1; D possibly corresponds to TRBD1 (6 bases). The CDR3 runs to 16 residues. The ends were cut back, 3 bases at V and 7 bases at J, with 21 bases in the middle. Germline loops: CDR1 SEHNR, CDR2 FQNEAQ (reference sequence). CDR3 region: CASSFPRDTPQVEAFF. CDR3 DNA: TGTGCCAGCAGCTTTCCCCGGGACACACCCCAGGTTGAAGCTTTCTTT.

This clonotype was seen at least ten times. V is TRBV11-2 and J is TRBJ1-2; 8 bases match TRBD1. Trimming cost V 1 base and J 4 bases; bases outside gene matches: 23. The CDR3 has 21 amino acids. From germline, CDR1 is SGHAT and CDR2 FQNNGV. The CDR3 DNA is TGTGCCAGCAGCTTAGTGGATCTTGTGCGAGACAGGGGTAAATTGGGCTATGGCTACACCTTC. It encodes CASSLVDLVRDRGKLGYGYTF.

The chain uses TRBV27 and TRBJ2-5, with 7 bases identical to TRBD2. Losses at the gene ends were 3 bases for V and 4 bases for J; bases not matched to a gene: 8. The CDR3 sequence is 15 residues long. The germline V gene encodes CDR1 MNHEY and CDR2 SMNVEV (reference sequence). As DNA, the CDR3 is TGTGCCAGCAGTTTTGGGACTACGCTCCGAGAGACCCAGTACTTC. It is translated as CASSFGTTLRETQYF.

This clonotype was seen many times. The chain recombines TRBV7-6 with TRBJ2-3; TRBD1 aligns across 7 bases. CDR3 length: 15 residues. V lost 5 bases and J lost 1; bases outside the gene matches: 6. CDR1 is SGHVS, CDR2 FNYEAQ, per germline. DNA for the CDR3: TGTGCCAGCAGCGACAGGGTTTTGGGCACAGATACGCAGTATTTT. Translated: CASSDRVLGTDTQYF. Supplemented by reference TRBV7-6 and TRBJ2-3, the full variable domain reads GAGVSQSPRYKVTKRGQDVALRCDPISGHVSLYWYRQALGQGPEFLTYFNYEAQQDKSGLPNDRFSAERPEGSISTLTIQRTEQRDSAMYRCASSDRVLGTDTQYFGPGTRLTVL.

This clonotype has only one observation. The chain has TRBV12-3 or TRBV12-4 and TRBJ2-5; TRBD1 matches at 8 bases. The trim removed 3 bases at V and 2 bases at J, leaving 8 bases unmatched. There are 16 residues in the CDR3. For the CDR3, the DNA is TGTGCCAGCAGTTTTTGGACAGGGAGACCACAAGAGACCCAGTACTTC. Its protein is CASSFWTGRPQETQYF.

This clonotype was counted ten times or more. This chain joins TRBV12-3 or TRBV12-4 and TRBJ1-2; D is ambiguous. V was clipped by 5 bases and J by 2 bases, with 9 bases between them. The CDR3 is 13 amino acids. CDR3 bases: TGTGCCAGCAGTCCCACAGTGAACTATGGCTACACCTTC. Translation gives CASSPTVNYGYTF.

The chain has TRBV12-5 and TRBJ1-2; D gene unclear. The CDR3 sequence is 10 residues long. Per germline, CDR1 LGHNT and CDR2 FRNRAP. Trimming left V 7 bases short and J 7 bases short, with 7 bases between. For the CDR3, the DNA is TGTGCTAGTGCTATTGGTGGCTACACCTTC. The encoded protein is CASAIGGYTF.

The J gene is TRBJ2-2, the V gene TRBV7-3; TRBD2 agrees at 10 bases. Losses at the gene ends were 5 bases for V and 0 bases for J; bases not matched to a gene: 6. Germline CDR1 reads SGHTA; CDR2 reads FQGTGA. CDR3 length equals 17 residues. CDR3: CASSPHGLAANTGELFF. DNA for the CDR3: TGTGCCAGCAGCCCCCATGGACTAGCGGCGAACACCGGGGAGCTGTTTTTT.

This clonotype has a handful of counts. The gene calls are TRBV6-2 or TRBV6-3 and TRBJ1-1; D is ambiguous. The germline gives CDR1 MNHEY, CDR2 SVGEGT. V was pared by 2 bases and J by 0 bases, with 7 bases between. The CDR3 is 14 residues long. The CDR3 spells CASSYVALNTEAFF. The CDR3 region has the DNA TGTGCCAGCAGTTACGTTGCCTTGAACACTGAAGCTTTCTTT.

With respect to this clonotype: This sequence may be a read error, since a much larger clone differs from it by one base. The CDR3 DNA reads TGTGCCAGCAGCTTAGCGCGGGTGGTCACTAACTATGGCTACACCTTC. This codes for CASSLARVVTNYGYTF. The chain combines TRBV7-8 with TRBJ1-2, with D uncertain. The CDR3 length is 16 residues. Trimming stripped 0 bases from V and 0 bases from J, with 11 bases between. Germline loops: CDR1 SGHVS, CDR2 FQNEAQ. The whole variable domain, remainder taken from reference TRBV7-8 and TRBJ1-2, is GAGVSQSPRYKVAKRGQDVALRCDPISGHVSLFWYQQALGQGPEFLTYFQNEAQLDKSGLPSDRFFAERPEGSVSTLKIQRTQQEDSAVYLCASSLARVVTNYGYTFGSGTRLTVV.

The gene calls are TRBV6-6 and TRBJ2-7; D ambiguous. CDR3 length equals 12 residues. Deletions cut 7 bases from V and 4 bases from J, with 11 bases between. In germline, CDR1 is MNHNY, CDR2 SVGAGI (reference sequence). The DNA for the CDR3 is TGTGCCAGCATTAACGGGCCTTACGAGCAGTACGTC. Translating gives CASINGPYEQYV.

The chain has TRBV6-2 or TRBV6-3 and TRBJ2-7; D is perhaps TRBD2 (6 bases). V gave up 2 bases and J gave up 6 bases, with 8 bases separating them. This CDR3 contains 12 residues. The germline V gene has CDR1 MNHEY and CDR2 SVGEGT. The CDR3 loop is CASSYGGFEQYV. Written as DNA, the CDR3 is TGTGCCAGCAGTTACGGAGGGTTCGAGCAGTACGTC.

The CDR3: CVSSTPTRGYEQYV. The DNA for the CDR3 is TGTGTCAGCAGTACCCCTACGAGGGGCTACGAGCAGTACGTC. The chain combines TRBV6-2 or TRBV6-3 with TRBJ2-7; tentatively, D is TRBD1 or TRBD2 (5 bases each). Germline-derived CDR1 and CDR2 are MNHEY and SVGEGT. The CDR3 is 14 residues long.

V usage is TRBV18 and J usage is TRBJ2-7; TRBD1 matches at 9 bases. Germline loops: CDR1 KGHSH, CDR2 LQKENI. J was trimmed by 2 bases and V by 3 bases; bases with no gene match: 5. The CDR3 sequence is 15 residues long. In DNA form, the CDR3 reads TGTGCCAGCTCACCGGTGGGACAGGGCCCCTACGAGCAGTACTTC. Its translation: CASSPVGQGPYEQYF.

This clonotype was counted ten times or more. J is TRBJ2-1 and V is TRBV7-2; TRBD2 agrees at 13 bases. The V and J ends lost 5 bases and 7 bases, in that order; junction bases with no gene match: 5. This CDR3 is 15 amino acids long. CDR1 and CDR2 from the germline V gene are SGHTA and FQGNSA. The CDR3 here is CASSVTSGGHNEQFF. Written as DNA, the CDR3 is TGTGCCAGCAGCGTGACTAGCGGGGGGCATAATGAGCAGTTCTTC. Complete variable domain (other parts from reference TRBV7-2 and TRBJ2-1): GAGVSQSPSNKVTEKGKDVELRCDPISGHTALYWYRQSLGQGLEFLIYFQGNSAPDKSGLPSDRFSAERTGGSVSTLTIQRTQQEDSAVYLCASSVTSGGHNEQFFGPGTRLTVL.

This clonotype was found a few times. This sequence joins TRBV7-4 and TRBJ1-1; 9 bases align to TRBD1. Trimming at V came to 5 bases and at J to 10 bases, leaving 11 bases not matched to a gene. Per the germline V gene, CDR1 is SGHVT and CDR2 is SQSDAQ. The CDR3 consists of 14 residues. CDR3 nucleotide sequence: TGTGCCAGCAGCCCCCAGGACAGGGGAAGTAGAGCTTTCTTT. Translated, it gives CASSPQDRGSRAFF.

This clonotype appeared many times. V usage is TRBV7-2 and J usage is TRBJ2-5; tentative D call: TRBD2 (6 bases). This CDR3 contains 16 residues. From germline, CDR1 is SGHTA and CDR2 FQGNSA. V was clipped by 5 bases and J by 3 bases, with 19 bases between them. For the CDR3, the DNA is TGTGCCAGCAGCCAACCCCGGACCGGAGGGAAAGAGACCCAGTACTTC. Translating gives CASSQPRTGGKETQYF.

The CDR3 region has the DNA TGCGCCAGCAGCCTCTTTACAGGGAGCGGTACTGAAGCTTTCTTT. Protein sequence: CASSLFTGSGTEAFF. The V gene is TRBV5-1, the J gene TRBJ1-1; maybe TRBD1 (6 bases). The germline CDR1 and CDR2 sequences are SGHRS and YFSETQ. The CDR3 extends over 15 amino acids. V was clipped by 4 bases and J by 5 bases, with 18 bases between them.

This clonotype was observed a handful of times. CDR3 nucleotides: TGTGCCAGCAGCTTGGATAGGGCGGGAGAGACCCAGTACTTC. Protein sequence: CASSLDRAGETQYF. The chain couples TRBV5-6 to TRBJ2-5, with D perhaps matching TRBD2 (5 bases). The CDR3 sequence is 14 residues long. V dropped 0 bases and J dropped 4 bases, with 10 bases sitting between them. The germline gives CDR1 SGHDT, CDR2 YYEEEE. The whole variable domain, remainder taken from reference TRBV5-6 and TRBJ2-5, is DAGVTQSPTHLIKTRGQQVTLRCSPKSGHDTVSWYQQALGQGPQFIFQYYEEEERQRGNFPDRFSGHQFPNYSSELNVNALLLGDSALYLCASSLDRAGETQYFGPGTRLLVL.

The rearrangement uses TRBV20-1 and TRBJ1-2; the D is unclear. The length of the CDR3 is 14 residues. The germline V gene encodes CDR1 DFQATT and CDR2 SNEGSKA (reference sequence). V lost 5 bases to trimming and J lost 5 bases, with 18 bases between them. The CDR3 protein is CSALDPVGGYGYTF. DNA for the CDR3: TGCAGTGCTCTCGACCCCGTAGGAGGGTATGGCTACACCTTC.